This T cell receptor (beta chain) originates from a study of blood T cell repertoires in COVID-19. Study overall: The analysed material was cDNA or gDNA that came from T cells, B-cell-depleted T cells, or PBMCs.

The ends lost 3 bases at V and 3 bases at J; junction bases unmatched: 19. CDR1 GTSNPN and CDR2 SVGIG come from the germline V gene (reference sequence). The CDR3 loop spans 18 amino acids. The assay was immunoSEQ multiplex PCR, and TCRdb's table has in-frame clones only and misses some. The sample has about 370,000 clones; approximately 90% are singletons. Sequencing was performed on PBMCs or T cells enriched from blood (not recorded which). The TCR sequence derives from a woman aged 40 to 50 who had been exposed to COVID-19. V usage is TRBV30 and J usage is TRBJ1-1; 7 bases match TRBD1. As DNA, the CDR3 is TGTGCCTGGAGGGGGGACAGCGGAGCTACGGGCCGTTACACTGAAGCTTTCTTT. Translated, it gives CAWRGDSGATGRYTEAFF.